This T cell receptor beta chain was sequenced during a study of somatic mutations in cytotoxic T cells in rheumatoid arthritis. Overall study findings and caveats: Only rheumatoid arthritis patients, not healthy controls, showed CD8+ clonality increasing with age.

The method was immunoSEQ multiplex PCR; TCRdb's version includes in-frame clones alone and lacks a portion of them. The sample holds some 20,000 clones, over 80% seen once. Only one count was recorded for this clone. Antigen: not known. The CDR3 loop spans 15 amino acids. The germline CDR1 and CDR2 sequences are SGDLS and YYNGEE. V was clipped by 4 bases and J by 4 bases, with 18 bases between them. Specimen: CD8+ T cells sorted from blood. The TCR was taken from an adult with rheumatoid arthritis. This chain links TRBV9 with TRBJ2-7, with D uncertain. The CDR3 region is CASSTTSTRGYEQYF. For the CDR3, the DNA is TGTGCCAGCAGCACTACCTCCACCAGAGGATACGAGCAGTACTTC.